This T cell receptor beta chain was retrieved from a study of T cells after yellow fever vaccination. The CDR3 is 15 residues long. The junction had 4 bases not matched to a gene; V was cut back by 1 base and J by 8 bases. From germline, CDR1 is SGHTA and CDR2 FQGNSA. TCR cDNA was made by 5'RACE template switching, adding a universal primer site and UMIs. TCRdb passed the 5' RACE reads through MiXCR, listing each CDR3 protein once. The profile shows approximately 330,000 distinct CDR3 sequences, about an eighth of them singletons. Sample: CD4+ T cells sorted from PBMCs, taken 15 days after the yellow fever booster vaccination. The sequence came from a young man who received the YFV17D yellow fever vaccine. V is TRBV7-2 and J is TRBJ2-2; TRBD1 aligns across 10 bases. The CDR3 DNA follows: TGTGCCAGCAGCTTAGGACAGGGGGCAGGTGGGGAGCTGTTTTTT. It codes for CASSLGQGAGGELFF.